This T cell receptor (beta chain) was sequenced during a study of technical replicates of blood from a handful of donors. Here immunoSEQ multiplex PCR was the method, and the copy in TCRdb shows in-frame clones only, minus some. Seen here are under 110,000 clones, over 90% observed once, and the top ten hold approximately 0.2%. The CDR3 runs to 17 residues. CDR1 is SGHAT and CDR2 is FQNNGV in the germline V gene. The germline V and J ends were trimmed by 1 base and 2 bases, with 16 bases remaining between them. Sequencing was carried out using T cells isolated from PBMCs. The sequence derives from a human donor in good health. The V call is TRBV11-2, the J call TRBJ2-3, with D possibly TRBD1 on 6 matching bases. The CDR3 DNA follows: TGTGCCAGCAGCTTAGGTTGGGGGCTATCCCACACAGATACGCAGTATTTT. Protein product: CASSLGWGLSHTDTQYF.